The 17 T cell receptor beta chains presented below share a single source sample, sequenced in a study of shared clonotypes between healthy human individuals. Assay used: immunoSEQ multiplex PCR; TCRdb lists only in-frame clones, some missing. The table lists 800,000 to 1,200,000 clones, approximately 80% of them singletons. The source material was memory CD4+ T cells from PBMCs. Subset reported: CD45RA-negative fraction. These receptors were obtained from a man between 18 and 35 years old in good health. Some clones in this sample may be carry-over from other donors' samples.

The V and J genes are TRBV9 and TRBJ2-2; tentative D call: TRBD2 (6 bases). The CDR3 consists of 17 residues. Per germline, CDR1 SGDLS and CDR2 YYNGEE. The V gene lost 6 bases and the J gene lost 7 bases, with 25 bases spanning the gap. The CDR3 bases are TGTGCCAGCACCGGAAGAACCTTGGGACTCTACGGCGGGGAGCTGTTTTTT. It specifies CASTGRTLGLYGGELFF.

This clone was counted a few times. The V and J genes are TRBV7-9 and TRBJ2-3, with D unresolved. Trimming removed 5 bases at V and 1 base at J, with 19 bases between. Germline assignment: CDR1 SEHNR and CDR2 FQNEAQ (reference sequence). This CDR3 comprises 17 residues. In DNA, the CDR3 is TGTGCCAGCAGCCGACCCCTAGGCCGGGCCCGCACAGATACGCAGTATTTT. It specifies CASSRPLGRARTDTQYF.

V is TRBV5-1 and J is TRBJ2-3; TRBD1 matches at 9 bases. The germline V gene has CDR1 SGHRS and CDR2 YFSETQ. The CDR3 spans 14 residues. The J segment lost 0 bases and the V segment lost 6 bases, leaving 2 bases of the junction unmatched. In DNA, the CDR3 is TGCGCCAGCACGGGGACAGGGAGCACAGATACGCAGTATTTT. Amino acid sequence: CASTGTGSTDTQYF.

V usage is TRBV28 and J usage is TRBJ1-3; TRBD1 matches 12 bases. V was clipped by 3 bases and J by 0 bases; unmatched bases: 3. Germline values: CDR1 MDHEN, CDR2 SYDVKM. This CDR3 is built from 17 residues. CDR3 sequence (DNA): TGTGCCAGCAGTTTGGGACAGGGGGCCCTCTCTGGAAACACCATATATTTT. This translates into CASSLGQGALSGNTIYF.

The chain carries TRBV29-1 and TRBJ2-2; no clear D. CDR1 is SQVTM, CDR2 ANQGSEA, per germline. Trimming stripped 4 bases from V and 3 bases from J, with 6 bases between. This CDR3 is 12 amino acids long. The CDR3 here is CSVALHTGELFF. The CDR3 nucleotides read TGCAGCGTTGCTCTCCACACCGGGGAGCTGTTTTTT.

The rearrangement links TRBV7-2 to TRBJ1-5; 7 positions match TRBD1. CDR3 length: 15 amino acids. CDR1 and CDR2 from the germline V gene are SGHTA and FQGNSA. After removal of 3 bases from V and 6 bases from J, the junction contained 8 bases not matched to a gene. Written as DNA, the CDR3 is TGTGCCAGCAGCTTGTCCGGGACAGAGGGTCAGCCCCAGCATTTT. It encodes CASSLSGTEGQPQHF.

The V gene is TRBV5-4, the J gene TRBJ2-1; D might be TRBD2 (7 bases). The CDR3 consists of 15 residues. CDR1 and CDR2 (germline): SGHNT, YYREEE (reference sequence). Trimming removed 4 bases from V and 8 bases from J, with 19 bases in between. The CDR3: CASSDRTRGEDEQFF. CDR3 bases: TGTGCCAGCAGCGACCGGACTAGGGGGGAGGATGAGCAGTTCTTC. The variable domain in full, with the rest retrieved from reference TRBV5-4 and TRBJ2-1, is ETGVTQSPTHLIKTRGQQVTLRCSSQSGHNTVSWYQQALGQGPQFIFQYYREEENGRGNFPPRFSGLQFPNYSSELNVNALELDDSALYLCASSDRTRGEDEQFFGPGTRLTVL.

The CDR3: CASSLAGTAGELFF. The CDR3 nucleotides are TGTGCCAGCAGTCTTGCCGGGACAGCCGGGGAGCTGTTTTTT. This sequence joins TRBV7-9 and TRBJ2-2; the match to TRBD1 covers 7 bases. J gave up 6 bases and V 6 bases, and 7 bases lay outside the gene matches. Looked up from germline, CDR1 is SEHNR and CDR2 is FQNEAQ (reference sequence). The CDR3 sequence is 14 residues long. The full variable domain, rest sourced from reference TRBV7-9 and TRBJ2-2, is DTGVSQNPRHKITKRGQNVTFRCDPISEHNRLYWYRQTLGQGPEFLTYFQNEAQLEKSRLLSDRFSAERPKGSFSTLEIQRTEQGDSAMYLCASSLAGTAGELFFGEGSRLTVL.

The chain combines TRBV7-2 with TRBJ1-2; possible D gene TRBD1, 5 bases. Trimming cost V 1 base and J 3 bases, with 6 bases left between them. Germline loops: CDR1 SGHTA, CDR2 FQGNSA. CDR3 size: 13 residues. CDR3 in DNA: TGTGCCAGCAGCTTAGTGGGGGACTATGGCTACACCTTC. Its protein is CASSLVGDYGYTF.

The gene calls are TRBV6-1 and TRBJ1-5, with 7 bases lining up with TRBD1. This CDR3 comprises 14 residues. CDR1 is MNHNS and CDR2 is SASEGT in the germline V gene. With V trimmed by 7 bases and J by 1 base, 4 bases remained unmatched. CDR3 nucleotide sequence: TGTGCCAGCACTAAGGGACAGAGCAATCAGCCCCAGCATTTT. Residues: CASTKGQSNQPQHF.

A note on this clone: This CDR3 is also generated by other DNA sequences in the sample. The rearrangement joins TRBV7-2 to TRBJ1-5; no clear D. Germline assignment: CDR1 SGHTA and CDR2 FQGNSA. The CDR3 has 14 amino acids. Trimming removed 2 bases at V and 2 bases at J, with 7 bases between. The CDR3 DNA follows: TGTGCCAGCAGCTTACGTAGGGGCAATCAGCCCCAGCATTTT. It translates to CASSLRRGNQPQHF.

On this clone: Additional DNA sequences in this sample encode the identical CDR3. This sequence joins TRBV10-3 and TRBJ2-3, with TRBD2 matching over 8 bases. With V trimmed by 3 bases and J by 3 bases, 5 bases remained unmatched. The germline V gene encodes CDR1 ENHRY and CDR2 SYGVKD. The CDR3 contains 15 residues. CDR3 region: CAISEDGGDTDTQYF. The CDR3, as DNA: TGTGCCATCAGTGAAGACGGGGGGGATACAGATACGCAGTATTTT.

The chain has TRBV2 and TRBJ2-7; 7 bases fit TRBD1. CDR3 length equals 13 residues. Germline lookup yields CDR1 SNHLY and CDR2 FYNNEI. Unmatched junction bases numbered 3, after V lost 3 bases and J lost 4 bases. CDR3 in amino acids: CASSEVRGYEQYF. The CDR3 nucleotides read TGTGCCAGCAGTGAGGTCAGGGGGTACGAGCAGTACTTC.

A word on this clone: Other DNA sequences in this specimen translate into the identical CDR3. This chain connects TRBV27 to TRBJ2-1, with 12 nucleotides matching TRBD2. CDR1 is MNHEY and CDR2 is SMNVEV in the germline V gene (reference sequence). The J segment lost 2 bases and the V segment lost 4 bases, leaving 3 bases of the junction unmatched. This CDR3 has 16 residues. CDR3 region: CASSSRLAGAYNEQFF. CDR3 nucleotide sequence: TGTGCCAGCAGTTCCCGACTAGCGGGAGCCTACAATGAGCAGTTCTTC.

The chain recombines TRBV6-5 with TRBJ1-5; the D is unclear. From germline, CDR1 is MNHEY and CDR2 SVGAGI. The CDR3 is made up of 15 amino acids. V was shortened by 2 bases and J by 0 bases, with 8 bases between the two germline ends. In DNA, the CDR3 is TGTGCCAGCAGTTACCGGACGGTTAGCAATCAGCCCCAGCATTTT. Translation: CASSYRTVSNQPQHF.

The rearrangement uses TRBV29-1 and TRBJ2-5; D gene unclear. V was clipped by 2 bases and J by 5 bases, with 12 bases between them. Germline V CDR1 and CDR2: SQVTM, ANQGSEA. This CDR3 is 13 amino acids long. CDR3 in amino acids: CSVEILRTETQYF. DNA of the CDR3: TGCAGCGTTGAAATTCTAAGGACGGAGACCCAGTACTTC.

This chain links TRBV6-1 with TRBJ1-4; TRBD1 agrees at 8 bases. Germline CDR1 reads MNHNS; CDR2 reads SASEGT. V was clipped by 3 bases and J by 7 bases; unmatched bases: 7. The CDR3 is 15 residues long. CDR3 sequence: CASSDSGQVPEKLFF. The CDR3, as DNA: TGTGCCAGCAGTGACTCGGGACAGGTTCCTGAAAAACTGTTTTTT.